The 12 T cell receptor beta chains given below trace back to one sample, sequenced in a study of T cell repertoires in cytomegalovirus infection. TCRdb re-called the reads with MiXCR, one entry per CDR3 protein. The profile covers about 490,000 distinct CDR3 sequences, with approximately 16% appearing a single time and roughly 25% taken by the ten largest. The material sequenced was CD8+ T cells from PBMCs. The receptors were sampled from a human donor in good health (CMV status not recorded). Some clones in this sample may be carry-over from other donors' samples.

This clonotype appeared a few times. At one of its ends the junction is not consistent with the germline gene, which may arise from a read error. The genes are TRBV7-7 and TRBJ2-3, with D possibly TRBD2 on 6 matching bases. The germline gives CDR1 SSHAT, CDR2 FNYEAQ (reference sequence). The CDR3 extends over 17 amino acids. The CDR3 bases are TGTGCTAGCAGCTCCGCGGGGTGGCCCACTAGCACAGATACGCAGTATTTT. Amino acid sequence: CASSSAGWPTSTDTQYF.

The sample holds many counts of this clonotype. The chain joins TRBV12-3 or TRBV12-4 to TRBJ2-7, with D tentatively TRBD1 (6 bases). Between the trimmed V and J ends, which lost 6 bases and 0 bases, there was a span of 12 bases. The CDR3 is 14 amino acids. The DNA for the CDR3 is TGTGCCAGCAGCCCCGGGGACATCTCCTACGAGCAGTACTTC. This translates into CASSPGDISYEQYF.

This clonotype has just a few counts. The chain uses TRBV2 and TRBJ2-6; D is possibly TRBD1 (6 bases). In germline, CDR1 is SNHLY, CDR2 FYNNEI. V gave up 10 bases and J gave up 6 bases, with 10 bases separating them. This CDR3 region has 12 residues. The CDR3 nucleotides are TGTGCCACCTACAGGGAGGCCAACGTCCTGACTTTC. Protein sequence: CATYREANVLTF.

Comment on this clonotype: Possible read error: a much larger clone is one base away. This chain joins TRBV28 and TRBJ2-2; D may be TRBD1 (5 bases). Germline assignment: CDR1 MDHEN and CDR2 SYDVKM. Trimming took off 7 bases at V and 1 base at J, with 25 bases between the two ends. The CDR3 runs 19 residues. The CDR3 reads CASTGSRLRFLQNTGELFF. CDR3 DNA: TGTGCCAGCACAGGGTCTCGCCTCAGATTCCTTCAGAACACCGGGGAGCTGTTTTTT.

This clonotype was seen many times. The gene calls are TRBV7-8 and TRBJ1-5; D not resolved. The length of the CDR3 is 17 residues. CDR1 and CDR2 (germline): SGHVS, FQNEAQ. V lost 3 bases and J 0 bases, leaving 15 bases between the germline ends. The CDR3 spells CASSLRTAAYSNQPQHF. CDR3 in DNA: TGTGCCAGCAGCTTGCGGACGGCCGCATATAGCAATCAGCCCCAGCATTTT.

This clonotype came up a few times. The V call is TRBV4-1, the J call TRBJ2-7, with TRBD1 matching 7 bases. Germline values: CDR1 MGHRA, CDR2 YSYEKL. CDR3 length: 16 residues. V gave up 3 bases and J gave up 1 base; unmatched junction bases: 9. This CDR3 is CASSQNSLGQSYEQYF. The CDR3 nucleotides read TGCGCCAGCAGCCAGAACTCATTGGGACAGTCCTACGAGCAGTACTTC.

This clonotype came up many times. CDR3 loop: CASSQDHSFYEQYF. CDR3 in DNA: TGCGCCAGCAGCCAAGATCACAGTTTTTACGAGCAGTACTTC. The chain carries TRBV4-1 and TRBJ2-7, with D unclear. V gave up 0 bases and J gave up 4 bases, with 10 bases separating them. The CDR3 contains 14 residues. Germline loops: CDR1 MGHRA, CDR2 YSYEKL.

The rearrangement uses TRBV19 and TRBJ1-1; maybe TRBD1 (5 bases). Trimming pared 0 bases from V and 0 bases from J, leaving 11 bases between. The length of the CDR3 is 16 residues. Germline CDR1 LNHDA, CDR2 SQIVND (reference sequence). This CDR3 reads CASSIDRETVNTEAFF. The CDR3 DNA reads as TGTGCCAGTAGTATAGATAGGGAGACAGTGAACACTGAAGCTTTCTTT. Drawing the rest from reference TRBV19 and TRBJ1-1, the complete variable domain is DGGITQSPKYLFRKEGQNVTLSCEQNLNHDAMYWYRQDPGQGLRLIYYSQIVNDFQKGDIAEGYSVSREKKESFPLTVTSAQKNPTAFYLCASSIDRETVNTEAFFGQGTRLTVV.

The gene calls are TRBV27 and TRBJ2-2; D is possibly TRBD1 (6 bases). Trimming shortened V by 5 bases and J by 1 base, and 11 bases separated the two germline ends. The length of the CDR3 is 15 residues. Per germline, CDR1 MNHEY and CDR2 SMNVEV (reference sequence). This CDR3 is CASSPWGQNTGELFF. The CDR3 nucleotides are TGTGCCAGCAGTCCCTGGGGACAGAACACCGGGGAGCTGTTTTTT.

This clonotype was seen at least ten times. This chain joins TRBV28 and TRBJ2-7; 7 bases align to TRBD1. Germline loops: CDR1 MDHEN, CDR2 SYDVKM. The V gene end was trimmed by 6 bases and the J gene end by 4 bases; junction bases not matched to a gene: 9. The CDR3 length is 14 residues. As DNA, the CDR3 is TGTGCCAGCAGCTTCACAGGGGAATTATACGAGCAGTACTTC. This translates into CASSFTGELYEQYF.

This clonotype was counted between two and nine times. A read error may produce the germline difference seen at one junction end. This rearrangement joins TRBV7-6 to TRBJ1-5; D remains ambiguous. The germline gives CDR1 SGHVS, CDR2 FNYEAQ. The CDR3 totals 15 residues. The CDR3 DNA sequence: TGTGCCAGCAGCTTAGGGCGGCTTAGCAATCAACCCCAGCATTTT. It is translated as CASSLGRLSNQPQHF.

Regarding this clonotype: A much larger clone differs by one base, so this may be a read error. The chain is built from TRBV28 and TRBJ1-1; D is unclear. The CDR3 is made up of 13 amino acids. CDR1 MDHEN and CDR2 SYDVKM come from the germline V gene. This chain's CDR3 is CASSPYKNTVAFF. In DNA, the CDR3 is TGTGCCAGCAGCCCCTACAAGAACACTGTAGCTTTCTTT.